These T cell receptor beta chains were read from a single sample in a study of blood T cell repertoires in COVID-19. Generated by immunoSEQ multiplex PCR, the TCRdb table keeps only in-frame clones and is missing some. This sample has 400,000 or so clones; about 87% occur once, and the top ten carry approximately 0.92%. The sample taken for sequencing was peripheral blood. The receptors were sampled from a man aged 18 to 30 with COVID-19, enrolled during active disease. Both conserved end residues are part of each CDR3. A D gene is named only where the DNA matches it firmly. Some rows have no size entry. The others give once, few or many, or a class for an expanded clone.

cdr3_aa: CASSLPLAGGPEETQYF; cdr3_nt: TGTGCCAGCAGCTTGCCCCTAGCGGGGGGGCCGGAGGAGACCCAGTACTTC; d_call: TRBD2; j_call: TRBJ2-5; clone_size: -; v_call: TRBV5-4
cdr3_aa: CATSATANTGELFF; cdr3_nt: TGTGCCACCAGTGCAACAGCGAACACCGGGGAGCTGTTTTTT; d_call: -; j_call: TRBJ2-2; clone_size: -; v_call: TRBV24-1
cdr3_aa: CASSYSQIHSSDTQYF; cdr3_nt: TGTGCCAGCAGTTACTCGCAGATCCACAGCTCAGATACGCAGTATTTT; d_call: -; j_call: TRBJ2-3; clone_size: -; v_call: TRBV6-5
cdr3_aa: CASSEGTGAYEQYF; cdr3_nt: TGTGCCAGCAGCGAGGGGACAGGGGCCTACGAGCAGTACTTC; d_call: TRBD1; j_call: TRBJ2-7; clone_size: -; v_call: TRBV13
cdr3_aa: CATSRDRTLGRVEKLFF; cdr3_nt: TGTGCCACCAGCAGAGATCGGACCCTCGGCAGGGTCGAAAAACTGTTTTTT; d_call: -; j_call: TRBJ1-4; clone_size: once; v_call: TRBV15
cdr3_aa: CASSFGRVEDGYTF; cdr3_nt: TGTGCCAGCAGCTTCGGGAGGGTGGAGGATGGCTACACCTTC; d_call: -; j_call: TRBJ1-2; clone_size: -; v_call: TRBV5-6
cdr3_aa: CASSPDWKYGYTF; cdr3_nt: TGTGCCAGCAGCCCTGACTGGAAATATGGCTACACCTTC; d_call: -; j_call: TRBJ1-2; clone_size: -; v_call: TRBV5-6
cdr3_aa: CASSTGQTTNEKLFF; cdr3_nt: TGTGCCAGCAGCACCGGACAGACAACTAATGAAAAACTGTTTTTT; d_call: -; j_call: TRBJ1-4; clone_size: once; v_call: TRBV5-6
cdr3_aa: CASNTGGWEQYF; cdr3_nt: TGTGCCAGCAACACAGGGGGCTGGGAGCAGTACTTC; d_call: TRBD1; j_call: TRBJ2-7; clone_size: -; v_call: TRBV2
cdr3_aa: CASSLIGQGTYGYTF; cdr3_nt: TGCGCCAGCAGCTTGATAGGACAGGGAACCTATGGCTACACCTTC; d_call: TRBD1; j_call: TRBJ1-2; clone_size: -; v_call: TRBV5-1
cdr3_aa: CASSASGGFYNEQFF; cdr3_nt: TGTGCCAGCAGCGCCAGCGGGGGATTTTACAATGAGCAGTTCTTC; d_call: TRBD2; j_call: TRBJ2-1; clone_size: -; v_call: TRBV9
cdr3_aa: CASSPRAGGALDGYTF; cdr3_nt: TGTGCCAGCAGCCCGCGTGCAGGGGGAGCCTTGGATGGCTACACCTTC; d_call: TRBD1; j_call: TRBJ1-2; clone_size: -; v_call: TRBV9
cdr3_aa: CASSLGLAGGLYNEQFF; cdr3_nt: TGTGCCAGCAGCCTGGGACTAGCGGGAGGCCTCTACAATGAGCAGTTCTTC; d_call: TRBD2; j_call: TRBJ2-1; clone_size: -; v_call: TRBV5-4
cdr3_aa: CASSPGLPNTGELFF; cdr3_nt: TGTGCCAGCTCACCGGGACTACCAAACACCGGGGAGCTGTTTTTT; d_call: TRBD2; j_call: TRBJ2-2; clone_size: once; v_call: TRBV18
cdr3_aa: CASSLTGGGRLYGYTF; cdr3_nt: TGTGCCAGTAGCCTTACAGGGGGCGGTCGGCTCTATGGCTACACCTTC; d_call: TRBD1; j_call: TRBJ1-2; clone_size: -; v_call: TRBV19
cdr3_aa: CASSSIQGDNSPLHF; cdr3_nt: TGCGCCAGCAGCTCCATACAGGGCGATAATTCACCCCTCCACTTT; d_call: -; j_call: TRBJ1-6; clone_size: -; v_call: TRBV5-1
cdr3_aa: CASSLVSRDEQYF; cdr3_nt: TGTGCCAGCAGCTTAGTCTCCAGGGACGAGCAGTACTTC; d_call: -; j_call: TRBJ2-7; clone_size: -; v_call: TRBV11-1
cdr3_aa: CASSLEATGELFF; cdr3_nt: TGTGCCAGCAGTTTGGAGGCCACCGGGGAGCTGTTTTTT; d_call: -; j_call: TRBJ2-2; clone_size: few; v_call: TRBV27
cdr3_aa: CASRTGQGFYEQYF; cdr3_nt: TGTGCCAGCAGAACGGGACAGGGGTTCTACGAGCAGTACTTC; d_call: TRBD1; j_call: TRBJ2-7; clone_size: -; v_call: TRBV6-5
cdr3_aa: CASSPWTGKKDGYTF; cdr3_nt: TGTGCCAGCAGCCCATGGACAGGGAAAAAGGATGGCTACACCTTC; d_call: TRBD1; j_call: TRBJ1-2; clone_size: -; v_call: TRBV13
cdr3_aa: CASIPGLSDTQYF; cdr3_nt: TGTGCCAGCATACCGGGGTTGTCAGATACGCAGTATTTT; d_call: -; j_call: TRBJ2-3; clone_size: -; v_call: TRBV6-5
cdr3_aa: CASSYYGTENSPLHF; cdr3_nt: TGTGCCAGCAGCTACTACGGGACAGAAAATTCACCCCTCCACTTT; d_call: TRBD1; j_call: TRBJ1-6; clone_size: -; v_call: TRBV7-9
cdr3_aa: CASSLGGQGPNEKLFF; cdr3_nt: TGTGCCAGCAGCTTAGGCGGACAGGGCCCGAATGAAAAACTGTTTTTT; d_call: TRBD1; j_call: TRBJ1-4; clone_size: few; v_call: TRBV7-8
cdr3_aa: CASSFSFGSYQPQHF; cdr3_nt: TGTGCCAGCAGTTTCTCTTTCGGGTCGTATCAGCCCCAGCATTTT; d_call: -; j_call: TRBJ1-5; clone_size: -; v_call: TRBV6-6
cdr3_aa: CASAREVGRGLEGYTF; cdr3_nt: TGTGCCAGCGCCCGGGAAGTCGGCAGGGGGCTGGAAGGCTACACCTTC; d_call: TRBD1; j_call: TRBJ1-2; clone_size: -; v_call: TRBV19
cdr3_aa: CASSLEGDRRLFDEQYF; cdr3_nt: TGTGCCAGCAGCTTAGAGGGGGACAGGAGACTTTTTGACGAGCAGTACTTC; d_call: TRBD1; j_call: TRBJ2-7; clone_size: -; v_call: TRBV11-3
cdr3_aa: CASSPRLAGGDEQFF; cdr3_nt: TGTGCCAGCAGCCCCAGACTAGCGGGAGGCGATGAGCAGTTCTTC; d_call: TRBD2; j_call: TRBJ2-1; clone_size: -; v_call: TRBV5-4
cdr3_aa: CASSLAVSGGQETQYF; cdr3_nt: TGTGCCAGCAGCTTAGCGGTGAGCGGAGGCCAAGAGACCCAGTACTTC; d_call: -; j_call: TRBJ2-5; clone_size: -; v_call: TRBV7-8
cdr3_aa: CASSFGHSGDGEQFF; cdr3_nt: TGCGCCAGCAGCTTCGGGCATTCGGGGGATGGTGAGCAGTTCTTC; d_call: -; j_call: TRBJ2-1; clone_size: -; v_call: TRBV5-1
cdr3_aa: CASSQGQGLLGANVLTF; cdr3_nt: TGTGCCAGCAGCCAGGGACAGGGGTTACTTGGGGCCAACGTCCTGACTTTC; d_call: TRBD1; j_call: TRBJ2-6; clone_size: -; v_call: TRBV7-8
cdr3_aa: CASSRWTSDDNEQFF; cdr3_nt: TGCGCCAGCAGCCGATGGACTAGCGACGACAATGAGCAGTTCTTC; d_call: TRBD2; j_call: TRBJ2-1; clone_size: -; v_call: TRBV4-1
cdr3_aa: CASSKGGVDNEQFF; cdr3_nt: TGTGCCAGCTCCAAAGGCGGCGTAGACAATGAGCAGTTCTTC; d_call: -; j_call: TRBJ2-1; clone_size: -; v_call: TRBV6-5
cdr3_aa: CASRADRGGFYEQYF; cdr3_nt: TGCGCCAGCAGGGCTGACAGGGGGGGTTTCTACGAGCAGTACTTC; d_call: TRBD1; j_call: TRBJ2-7; clone_size: -; v_call: TRBV4-1
cdr3_aa: CARSLAPTNRDRASWEEQYF; cdr3_nt: TGTGCCAGAAGCTTGGCCCCCACCAACCGGGACAGGGCCTCTTGGGAGGAGCAGTACTTC; d_call: TRBD1; j_call: TRBJ2-7; clone_size: -; v_call: TRBV5-3
cdr3_aa: CASSPLRGRDTEAFF; cdr3_nt: TGTGCCAGCAGCCCCCTCCGAGGGCGGGACACTGAAGCTTTCTTT; d_call: -; j_call: TRBJ1-1; clone_size: -; v_call: TRBV14
cdr3_aa: CATSDFSVNYGYTF; cdr3_nt: TGTGCCACCAGTGATTTTAGTGTTAACTATGGCTACACCTTC; d_call: -; j_call: TRBJ1-2; clone_size: -; v_call: TRBV24-1
cdr3_aa: CASSSTDRANYEQYF; cdr3_nt: TGTGCCAGCAGCTCCACTGACAGGGCAAACTACGAGCAGTACTTC; d_call: TRBD1; j_call: TRBJ2-7; clone_size: -; v_call: TRBV13